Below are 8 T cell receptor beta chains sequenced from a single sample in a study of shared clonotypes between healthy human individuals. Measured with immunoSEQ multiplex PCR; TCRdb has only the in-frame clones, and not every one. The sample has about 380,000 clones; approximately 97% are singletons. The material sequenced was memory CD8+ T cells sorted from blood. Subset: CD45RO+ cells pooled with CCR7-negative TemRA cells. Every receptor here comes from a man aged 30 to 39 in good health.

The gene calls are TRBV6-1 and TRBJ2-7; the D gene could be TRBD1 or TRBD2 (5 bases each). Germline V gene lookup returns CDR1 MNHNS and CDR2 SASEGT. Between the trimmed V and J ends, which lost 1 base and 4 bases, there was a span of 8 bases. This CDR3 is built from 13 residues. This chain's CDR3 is CASSEGGLYEQYF. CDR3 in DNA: TGTGCCAGCAGTGAAGGGGGGTTGTACGAGCAGTACTTC.

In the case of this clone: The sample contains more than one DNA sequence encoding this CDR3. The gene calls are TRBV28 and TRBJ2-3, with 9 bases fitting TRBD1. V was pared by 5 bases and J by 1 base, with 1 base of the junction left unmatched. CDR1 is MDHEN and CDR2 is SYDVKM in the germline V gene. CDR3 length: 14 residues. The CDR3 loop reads CASSRTGGTDTQYF. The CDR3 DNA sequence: TGTGCCAGCAGTCGGACAGGGGGCACAGATACGCAGTATTTT.

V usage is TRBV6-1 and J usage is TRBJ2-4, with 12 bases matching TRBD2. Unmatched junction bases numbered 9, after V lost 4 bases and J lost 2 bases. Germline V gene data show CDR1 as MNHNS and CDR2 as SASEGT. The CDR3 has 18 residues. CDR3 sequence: CASSGGLAGGWTKNIQYF. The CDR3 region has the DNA TGTGCCAGCAGTGGAGGCCTAGCGGGAGGGTGGACCAAAAACATTCAGTACTTC.

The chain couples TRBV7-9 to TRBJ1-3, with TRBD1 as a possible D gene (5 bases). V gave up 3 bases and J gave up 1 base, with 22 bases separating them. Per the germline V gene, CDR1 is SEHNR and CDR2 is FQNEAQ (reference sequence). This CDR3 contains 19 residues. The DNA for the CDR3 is TGTGCCAGCAGCTTTCTCCGCAGGGTAATAAGCCTTTCTGGAAACACCATATATTTT. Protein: CASSFLRRVISLSGNTIYF.

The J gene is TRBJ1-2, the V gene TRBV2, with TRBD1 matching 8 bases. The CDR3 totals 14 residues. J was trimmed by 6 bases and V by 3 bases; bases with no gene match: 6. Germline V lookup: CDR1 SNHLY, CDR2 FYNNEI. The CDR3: CASSEARGRDGYTF. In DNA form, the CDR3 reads TGTGCCAGCAGTGAGGCCAGGGGGCGCGATGGCTACACCTTC. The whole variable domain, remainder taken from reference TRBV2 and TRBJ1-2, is EPEVTQTPSHQVTQMGQEVILRCVPISNHLYFYWYRQILGQKVEFLVSFYNNEISEKSEIFDDQFSVERPDGSNFTLKIRSTKLEDSAMYFCASSEARGRDGYTFGSGTRLTVV.

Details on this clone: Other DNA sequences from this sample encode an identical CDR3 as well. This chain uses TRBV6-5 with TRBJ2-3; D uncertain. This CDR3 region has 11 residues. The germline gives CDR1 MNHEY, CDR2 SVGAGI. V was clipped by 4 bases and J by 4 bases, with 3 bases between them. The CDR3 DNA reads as TGTGCCAGCAGTTTAGCAGATACGCAGTATTTT. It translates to CASSLADTQYF.

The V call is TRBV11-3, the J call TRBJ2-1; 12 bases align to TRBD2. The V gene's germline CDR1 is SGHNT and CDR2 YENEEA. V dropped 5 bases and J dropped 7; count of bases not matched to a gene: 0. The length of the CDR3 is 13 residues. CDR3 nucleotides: TGTGCCAGCAGCGGGACTAGCGGGAATGAGCAGTTCTTC. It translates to CASSGTSGNEQFF.

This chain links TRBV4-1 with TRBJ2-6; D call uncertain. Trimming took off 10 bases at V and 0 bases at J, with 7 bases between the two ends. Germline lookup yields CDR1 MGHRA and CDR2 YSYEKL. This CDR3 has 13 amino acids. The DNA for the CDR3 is TGCGCCATGGAAGACTCTGGGGCCAACGTCCTGACTTTC. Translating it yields CAMEDSGANVLTF.